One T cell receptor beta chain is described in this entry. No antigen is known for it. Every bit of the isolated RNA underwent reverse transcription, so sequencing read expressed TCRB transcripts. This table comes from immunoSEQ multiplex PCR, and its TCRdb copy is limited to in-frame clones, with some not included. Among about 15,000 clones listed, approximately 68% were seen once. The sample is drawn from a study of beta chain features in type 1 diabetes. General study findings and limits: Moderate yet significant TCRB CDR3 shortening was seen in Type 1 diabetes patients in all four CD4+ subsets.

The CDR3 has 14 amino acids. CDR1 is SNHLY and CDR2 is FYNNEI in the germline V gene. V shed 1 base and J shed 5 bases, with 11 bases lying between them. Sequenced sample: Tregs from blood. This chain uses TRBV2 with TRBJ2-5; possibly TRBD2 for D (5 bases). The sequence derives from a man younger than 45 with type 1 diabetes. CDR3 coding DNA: TGTGCCAGCAGTGAAGGACTAACCGGGGAGACCCAGTACTTC. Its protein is CASSEGLTGETQYF.